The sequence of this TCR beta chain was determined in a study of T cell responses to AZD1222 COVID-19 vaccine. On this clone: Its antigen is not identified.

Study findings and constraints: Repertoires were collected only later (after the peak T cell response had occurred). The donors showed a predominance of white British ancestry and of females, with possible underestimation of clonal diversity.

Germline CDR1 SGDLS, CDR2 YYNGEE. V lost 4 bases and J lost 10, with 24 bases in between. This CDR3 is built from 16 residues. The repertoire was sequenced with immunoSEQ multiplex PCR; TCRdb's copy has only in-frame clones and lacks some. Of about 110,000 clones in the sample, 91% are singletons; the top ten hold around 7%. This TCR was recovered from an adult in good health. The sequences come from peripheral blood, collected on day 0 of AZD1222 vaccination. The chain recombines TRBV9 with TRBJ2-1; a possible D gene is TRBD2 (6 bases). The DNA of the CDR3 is TGTGCCAGCAGCCCGCAAGGGACTGGCTTCCTCGGGGAGCAGTTCTTC. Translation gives CASSPQGTGFLGEQFF. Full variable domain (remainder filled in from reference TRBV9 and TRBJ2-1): DSGVTQTPKHLITATGQRVTLRCSPRSGDLSVYWYQQSLDQGLQFLIQYYNGEERAKGNILERFSAQQFPDLHSELNLSSLELGDSALYFCASSPQGTGFLGEQFFGPGTRLTVL.